This TCR beta chain stems from a study of blood T cell repertoires in COVID-19. Assay used: immunoSEQ multiplex PCR; TCRdb lists only in-frame clones, some missing. The sample comprises tens of thousands of clones, approximately 80% of which are singletons, and more than 15% rests with the top ten. The CDR3 covers 14 residues. Trimming took 4 bases from V and 8 from J; bases not matched to a gene: 9. Germline V gives CDR1 SGHNT, CDR2 YYREEE (reference sequence). The material sequenced was peripheral blood. The rearrangement uses TRBV5-4 and TRBJ1-1, with 9 positions matching TRBD1. The source of this sequence is an older woman with acute or convalescent COVID-19. CDR3 in DNA: TGTGCCAGCAGCGCCCCGGGACAGGGAGGAGAAGCTTTCTTT. This gives the protein CASSAPGQGGEAFF.